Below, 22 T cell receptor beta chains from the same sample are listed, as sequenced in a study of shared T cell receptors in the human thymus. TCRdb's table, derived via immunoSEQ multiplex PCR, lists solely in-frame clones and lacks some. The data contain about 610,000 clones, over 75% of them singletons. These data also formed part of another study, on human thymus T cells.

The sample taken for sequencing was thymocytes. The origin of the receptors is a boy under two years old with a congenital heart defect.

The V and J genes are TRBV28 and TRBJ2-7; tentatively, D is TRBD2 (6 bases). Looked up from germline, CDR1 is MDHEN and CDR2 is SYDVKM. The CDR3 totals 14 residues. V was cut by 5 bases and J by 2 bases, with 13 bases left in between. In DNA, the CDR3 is TGTGCCAGCAGTGCCTCGCGGGGCACCTACGAGCAGTACTTC. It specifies CASSASRGTYEQYF.

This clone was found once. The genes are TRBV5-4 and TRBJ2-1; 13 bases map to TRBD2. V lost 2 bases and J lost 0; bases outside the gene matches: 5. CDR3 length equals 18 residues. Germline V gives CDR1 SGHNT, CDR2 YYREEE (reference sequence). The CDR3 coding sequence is TGTGCCAGCAGCTTAAGGACTAGCGGGAGTAGCTCCTACAATGAGCAGTTCTTC. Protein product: CASSLRTSGSSSYNEQFF.

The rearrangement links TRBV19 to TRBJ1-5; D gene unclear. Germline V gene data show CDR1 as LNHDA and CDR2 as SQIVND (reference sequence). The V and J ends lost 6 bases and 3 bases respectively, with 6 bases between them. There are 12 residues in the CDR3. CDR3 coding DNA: TGTGCCAGTAGGTCTAACAATCAGCCCCAGCATTTT. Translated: CASRSNNQPQHF. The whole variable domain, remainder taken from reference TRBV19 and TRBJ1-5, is DGGITQSPKYLFRKEGQNVTLSCEQNLNHDAMYWYRQDPGQGLRLIYYSQIVNDFQKGDIAEGYSVSREKKESFPLTVTSAQKNPTAFYLCASRSNNQPQHFGDGTRLSIL.

The CDR3 region is CASSEGMGTDNQPQHF. CDR3 DNA sequence: TGTGCCAGCAGTGAAGGGATGGGGACAGACAATCAGCCCCAGCATTTT. V gene TRBV2 combines with J gene TRBJ1-5; the match to TRBD1 covers 7 bases. The CDR3 is 16 residues long. CDR1 is SNHLY, CDR2 FYNNEI, per germline. J gave up 3 bases and V 1 base, and 6 bases lay outside the gene matches.

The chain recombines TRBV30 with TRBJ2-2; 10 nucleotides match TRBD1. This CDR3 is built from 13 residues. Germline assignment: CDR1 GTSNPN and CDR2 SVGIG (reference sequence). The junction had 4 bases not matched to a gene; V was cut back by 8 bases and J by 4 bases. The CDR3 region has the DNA TGTGCCCGACAGGGGGCGGCCACCGGGGAGCTGTTTTTT. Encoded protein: CARQGAATGELFF.

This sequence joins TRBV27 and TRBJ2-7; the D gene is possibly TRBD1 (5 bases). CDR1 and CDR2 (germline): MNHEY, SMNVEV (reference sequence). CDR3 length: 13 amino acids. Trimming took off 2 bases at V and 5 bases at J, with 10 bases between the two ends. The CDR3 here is CASSLEQADEQYF. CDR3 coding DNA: TGTGCCAGCAGTTTAGAACAGGCGGACGAGCAGTACTTC.

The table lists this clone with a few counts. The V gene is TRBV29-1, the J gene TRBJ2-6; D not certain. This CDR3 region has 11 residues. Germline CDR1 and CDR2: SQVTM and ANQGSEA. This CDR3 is CSLVGANVLTF. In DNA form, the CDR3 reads TGCAGTCTCGTTGGGGCCAACGTCCTGACTTTC.

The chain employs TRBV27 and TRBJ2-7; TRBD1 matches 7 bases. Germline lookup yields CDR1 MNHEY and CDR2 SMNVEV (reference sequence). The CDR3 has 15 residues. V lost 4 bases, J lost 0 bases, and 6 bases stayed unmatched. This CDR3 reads CASSSRQGHSYEQYF. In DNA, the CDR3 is TGTGCCAGCAGTTCTCGACAGGGCCACTCCTACGAGCAGTACTTC.

The CDR3 DNA reads TGTGCCAGCTCACCAGCGGCCCAGGGTCATGAGCAGTTCTTC. Encoded protein: CASSPAAQGHEQFF. The V gene is TRBV18, the J gene TRBJ2-1; D may be TRBD1 (5 bases). The V end was cut by 2 bases, the J end by 8 bases, with 13 bases between. The germline V gene encodes CDR1 KGHSH and CDR2 LQKENI. There are 14 residues in the CDR3. The full variable domain, rest sourced from reference TRBV18 and TRBJ2-1, is NAGVMQNPRHLVRRRGQEARLRCSPMKGHSHVYWYRQLPEEGLKFMVYLQKENIIDESGMPKERFSAEFPKEGPSILRIQQVVRGDSAAYFCASSPAAQGHEQFFGPGTRLTVL.

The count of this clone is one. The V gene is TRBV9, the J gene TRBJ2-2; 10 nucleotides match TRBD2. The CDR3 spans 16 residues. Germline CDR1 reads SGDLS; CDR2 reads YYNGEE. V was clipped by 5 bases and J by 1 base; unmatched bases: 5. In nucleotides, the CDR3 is TGTGCCAGCAGGAAGGGACTAGCGAAGAACACCGGGGAGCTGTTTTTT. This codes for CASRKGLAKNTGELFF.

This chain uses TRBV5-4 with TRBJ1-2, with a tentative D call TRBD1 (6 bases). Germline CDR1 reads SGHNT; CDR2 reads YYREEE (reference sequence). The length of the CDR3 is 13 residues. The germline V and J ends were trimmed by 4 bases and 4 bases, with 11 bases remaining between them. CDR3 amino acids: CASSGQTFYGYTF. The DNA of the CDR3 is TGTGCCAGCAGCGGACAGACCTTCTATGGCTACACCTTC.

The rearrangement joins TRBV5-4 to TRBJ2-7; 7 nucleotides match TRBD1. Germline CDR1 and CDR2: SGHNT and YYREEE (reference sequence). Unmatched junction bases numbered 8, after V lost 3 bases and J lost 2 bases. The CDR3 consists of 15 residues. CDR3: CASSSTTGAAYEQYF. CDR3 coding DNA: TGTGCCAGCAGCTCTACAACAGGGGCTGCCTACGAGCAGTACTTC.

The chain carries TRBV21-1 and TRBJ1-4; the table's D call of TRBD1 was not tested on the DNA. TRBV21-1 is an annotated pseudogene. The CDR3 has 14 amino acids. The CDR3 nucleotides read TGTGCCAGCAGCAAGGACAGGGGGGGAGAAAAACTGTTTTTT. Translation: CASSKDRGGEKLFF.

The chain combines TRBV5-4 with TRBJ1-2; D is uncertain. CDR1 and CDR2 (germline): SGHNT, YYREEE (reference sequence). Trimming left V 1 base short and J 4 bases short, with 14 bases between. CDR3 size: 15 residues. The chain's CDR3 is CASSLSRARAYGYTF. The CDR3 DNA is TGTGCCAGCAGCTTGTCGCGGGCGAGGGCCTATGGCTACACCTTC.

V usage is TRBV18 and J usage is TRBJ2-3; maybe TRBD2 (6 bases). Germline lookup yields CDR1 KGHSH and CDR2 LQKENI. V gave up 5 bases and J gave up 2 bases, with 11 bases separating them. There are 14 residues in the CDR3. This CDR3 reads CASSSGLITDTQYF. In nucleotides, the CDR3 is TGTGCCAGCTCATCGGGACTGATCACAGATACGCAGTATTTT.

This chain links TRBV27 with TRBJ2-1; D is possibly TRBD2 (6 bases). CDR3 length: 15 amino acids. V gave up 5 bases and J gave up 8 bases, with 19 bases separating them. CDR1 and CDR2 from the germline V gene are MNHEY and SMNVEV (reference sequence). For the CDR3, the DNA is TGTGCCAGCAGTAAGGGCGGGATAATCTTCGATGAGCAGTTCTTC. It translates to CASSKGGIIFDEQFF.

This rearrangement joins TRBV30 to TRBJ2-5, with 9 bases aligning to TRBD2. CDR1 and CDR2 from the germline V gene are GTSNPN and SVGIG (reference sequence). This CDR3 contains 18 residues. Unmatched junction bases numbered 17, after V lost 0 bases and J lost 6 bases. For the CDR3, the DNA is TGTGCCTGGAGTGTTATTAGCGGGAGTCTTTCCCGGGGGAAGACCCAGTACTTC. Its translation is CAWSVISGSLSRGKTQYF.

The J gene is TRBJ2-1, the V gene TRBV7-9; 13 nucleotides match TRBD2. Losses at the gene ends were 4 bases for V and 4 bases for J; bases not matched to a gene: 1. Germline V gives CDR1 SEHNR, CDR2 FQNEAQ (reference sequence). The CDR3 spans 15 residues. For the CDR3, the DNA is TGTGCCAGCAGCTGGACTAGCGGGAGTTACAATGAGCAGTTCTTC. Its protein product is CASSWTSGSYNEQFF. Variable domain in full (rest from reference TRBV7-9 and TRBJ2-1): DTGVSQNPRHKITKRGQNVTFRCDPISEHNRLYWYRQTLGQGPEFLTYFQNEAQLEKSRLLSDRFSAERPKGSFSTLEIQRTEQGDSAMYLCASSWTSGSYNEQFFGPGTRLTVL.

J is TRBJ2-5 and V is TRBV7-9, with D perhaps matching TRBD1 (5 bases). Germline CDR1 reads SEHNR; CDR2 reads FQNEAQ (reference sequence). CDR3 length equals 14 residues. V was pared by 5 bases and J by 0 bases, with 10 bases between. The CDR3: CASSGQGHQETQYF. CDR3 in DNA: TGTGCCAGCAGCGGTCAGGGTCACCAAGAGACCCAGTACTTC.

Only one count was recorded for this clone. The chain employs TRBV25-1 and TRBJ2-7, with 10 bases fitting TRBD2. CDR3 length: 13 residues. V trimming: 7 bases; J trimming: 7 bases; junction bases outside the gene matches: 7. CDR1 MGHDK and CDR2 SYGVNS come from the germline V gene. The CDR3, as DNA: TGTGCCAGCAATGCTAGCGGGAGTGCAGAGCAGTACTTC. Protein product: CASNASGSAEQYF.

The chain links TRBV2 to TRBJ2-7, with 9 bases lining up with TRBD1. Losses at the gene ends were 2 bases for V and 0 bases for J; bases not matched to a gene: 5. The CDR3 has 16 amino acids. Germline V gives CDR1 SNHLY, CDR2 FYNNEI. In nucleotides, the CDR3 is TGTGCCAGCAGTGAAAAAGGGACAGGGTTCTCCTACGAGCAGTACTTC. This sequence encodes CASSEKGTGFSYEQYF.

The CDR3 region is CASSLGRGSSGANVLTF. In DNA, the CDR3 is TGTGCCAGCAGCTTAGGTCGCGGGAGTAGCGGGGCCAACGTCCTGACTTTC. The chain employs TRBV11-3 and TRBJ2-6; 7 nucleotides align to TRBD2. The CDR3 has 17 residues. Germline CDR1 reads SGHNT; CDR2 reads YENEEA. V gave up 1 base and J gave up 4 bases; unmatched junction bases: 7. The entire variable domain, with the rest obtained from reference TRBV11-3 and TRBJ2-6, is as follows: EAGVVQSPRYKIIEKKQPVAFWCNPISGHNTLYWYLQNLGQGPELLIRYENEEAVDDSQLPKDRFSAERLKGVDSTLKIQPAELGDSAVYLCASSLGRGSSGANVLTFGAGSRLTVL.